This T cell receptor beta chain is drawn from a study of early T cells in non-severe SARS-CoV-2 infection. Whole-study results and caveats: There was a bias toward anti-spike CD8 responses in VDJdb matching, which missed private and CD4 specificities.

The library protocol tagged individual cDNA molecules with unique molecular identifiers. TCRdb called the 5' RACE reads again in MiXCR, with one record for every CDR3 protein. The repertoire includes about 64,000 distinct CDR3 sequences, roughly 12% of them detected once, and just under 3% sits in the top ten. With 1 base clipped from V and 6 bases from J, the junction kept 9 bases outside the gene matches. CDR3 length equals 17 residues. Germline V lookup: CDR1 MGHRA, CDR2 YSYEKL. This clonotype was counted many times. Antigen specificity is unknown. Sequenced here: whole blood, sampled at baseline. The sequence was obtained from an adult who was a healthcare worker with PCR-confirmed SARS-CoV-2 infection or an uninfected control (not recorded which). V is TRBV4-1 and J is TRBJ2-1, with 10 bases identical to TRBD2. The CDR3 region is CASSQAPRSGGANEQFF. The CDR3 DNA reads TGCGCCAGCAGCCAAGCTCCCCGAAGCGGGGGGGCCAATGAGCAGTTCTTC.